The rows below give T cell receptor beta chains drawn from one sample of a study of shared clonotypes between healthy human individuals. The table came from immunoSEQ multiplex PCR; TCRdb's copy has only in-frame clones and leaves some out. The sample yields about 660,000 clones, around 67% seen once. Sequences were obtained from memory CD4+ T cells sorted from blood. These receptors were obtained from a woman between 25 and 40 years old in good health. Each CDR3 is given with its conserved first and last residue. Fields, in order: V gene, clone size, D gene, CDR3 length, J gene, CDR3 DNA, CDR3 protein. D genes are given only for firm matches. Rows may omit the clone size; those that give it use once, few, many or a size class.

TRBV7-9	few	TRBD1	14	TRBJ2-5	TGTGCCAGCAGCTCGGGACAGGGTCGAGAGACCCAGTACTTC	CASSSGQGRETQYF
TRBV28	NA	NA	15	TRBJ2-1	TGTGCCAGCAGTCCCGCTCTGGGGGTCAGTGGTGAGCAGTTCTTC	CASSPALGVSGEQFF
TRBV27	NA	TRBD2	16	TRBJ2-7	TGTGCCAGCAGCCACTCCGGGACTAGCTCGTCCTACGAGCAGTACTTC	CASSHSGTSSSYEQYF
TRBV4-2	once	NA	16	TRBJ1-2	TGTGCCAGCAGCCAAGCCGGGGAAGTTTGGGGGAATGGCTACACCTTC	CASSQAGEVWGNGYTF
TRBV23-1	NA	NA	14	TRBJ1-5	TGCGCCAGCAGTCCCGCGGGGATGGATCAGCCCCAGCATTTT	CASSPAGMDQPQHF
TRBV6-6	once	NA	15	TRBJ2-2	TGTGCCAGCAGTTACGGGGTCCCTAACACCGGGGAGCTGTTTTTT	CASSYGVPNTGELFF
TRBV6-1	NA	NA	14	TRBJ1-2	TGTGCCAGCAGTGACCACAGGGAGTACTATGGCTACACCTTC	CASSDHREYYGYTF
TRBV11-2	few	TRBD2	15	TRBJ2-5	TGTGCCAGCAGCTATCGCACTAGCGGCCAAGAGACCCAGTACTTC	CASSYRTSGQETQYF
TRBV15	NA	NA	15	TRBJ2-7	TGTGCCACCAGCAGAGATAACAGGTTTCTCGACGAGCAGTACTTC	CATSRDNRFLDEQYF
TRBV2	NA	TRBD2	15	TRBJ2-3	TGTGCCAGCACTAGGACTAGCGGGATCTCAGATACGCAGTATTTT	CASTRTSGISDTQYF
TRBV28	NA	NA	14	TRBJ1-5	TGTGCCAGCAGTACAATTTCCAGCGATCAGCCCCAGCATTTT	CASSTISSDQPQHF
TRBV5-6	NA	NA	18	TRBJ1-1	TGTGCCAGCAGCCTATTGCCGAATCTACGGGCGTTGAACACTGAAGCTTTCTTT	CASSLLPNLRALNTEAFF
TRBV5-4	NA	TRBD1	13	TRBJ1-2	TGTGCCAGCAGCTCGCAGGACAGGGCTAGCTACACCTTC	CASSSQDRASYTF
TRBV5-4	NA	NA	13	TRBJ2-3	TGTGCCAGCAGCTCGGACTTCACAGATACGCAGTATTTT	CASSSDFTDTQYF
TRBV11-2	NA	NA	13	TRBJ1-5	TGTGCCAGCAGCTTTAGGGAAGATCAGCCCCAGCATTTT	CASSFREDQPQHF
TRBV9	NA	NA	16	TRBJ2-3	TGTGCCAGCAGCGTAGTGTTGGAGTCCCGCACAGATACGCAGTATTTT	CASSVVLESRTDTQYF
TRBV10-1	NA	NA	13	TRBJ2-3	TGCGCCAGCAGCGCTGGGCTAGCGCTTCAACGGCATTTT	CASSAGLALQRHF
TRBV7-2	NA	TRBD2	15	TRBJ2-1	TGTGCCAGCAAAGAAGTGACTAGCGGTAACGGGGGGCAGTTCTTC	CASKEVTSGNGGQFF
TRBV5-3	NA	NA	13	TRBJ1-1	TGTGCCAGAAGACTGGGACTGAACACTGAAGCTTTCTTT	CARRLGLNTEAFF
TRBV29-1	NA	NA	14	TRBJ1-1	TGCAGCGTTGATAAGATAGGGGCAACTACTGAAGCTTTCTTT	CSVDKIGATTEAFF
TRBV5-6	NA	TRBD1	16	TRBJ1-3	TGTGCCAGCAGCTTTTTTCTGGGACAGGGAGGAAACACCATATATTTT	CASSFFLGQGGNTIYF
TRBV5-1	NA	NA	14	TRBJ2-1	TGCGCCAGCAGCCCCCAAGGGGTCTCGAATGAGCAGTTCTTC	CASSPQGVSNEQFF
TRBV5-1	few	TRBD1	14	TRBJ2-1	TGCGCCAGCAGCTTAGGGACAGGGATCGGTGAGCAGTTCTTC	CASSLGTGIGEQFF
TRBV4-2	NA	NA	17	TRBJ1-3	TGTGCCAGCAGCCAAGAGAGTAGGGGTCTAATCGGAAACACCATATATTTT	CASSQESRGLIGNTIYF